The TCR beta chain under discussion was sequenced for a study of PD-1 blockade in mismatch repair-deficient tumors. Study-level information: Enrolled about 2012-2016, patients had progressing, pretreated mismatch repair-deficient cancers of about a dozen types.

Using immunoSEQ multiplex PCR, the repertoire was profiled, and TCRdb retains in-frame clones only, with some absent. In the table there are 45,000 to 55,000 clones, 81% of which are singletons. With respect to this clone: The antigen is not known.

All patients were mismatch repair deficient, assessed by either PCR or immunohistochemistry. There are 15 residues in the CDR3. The V and J ends lost 4 bases and 8 bases respectively, with 19 bases between them. Germline V gene lookup returns CDR1 SEHNR and CDR2 FQNEAQ (reference sequence). Study-wide results and limits: Tumor-resident clones, often absent from pretreatment blood, expanded after pembrolizumab and then contracted.

The sequence was obtained from an adult with mismatch repair-deficient cancer. The chain uses TRBV7-9 and TRBJ2-3, with D unclear. Source: peripheral blood, taken 20 weeks after starting pembrolizumab. CDR3 nucleotide sequence: TGTGCCAGCAGCTCTACCCGGACGCGTCAAGGTACGCAGTATTTT. It encodes CASSSTRTRQGTQYF.